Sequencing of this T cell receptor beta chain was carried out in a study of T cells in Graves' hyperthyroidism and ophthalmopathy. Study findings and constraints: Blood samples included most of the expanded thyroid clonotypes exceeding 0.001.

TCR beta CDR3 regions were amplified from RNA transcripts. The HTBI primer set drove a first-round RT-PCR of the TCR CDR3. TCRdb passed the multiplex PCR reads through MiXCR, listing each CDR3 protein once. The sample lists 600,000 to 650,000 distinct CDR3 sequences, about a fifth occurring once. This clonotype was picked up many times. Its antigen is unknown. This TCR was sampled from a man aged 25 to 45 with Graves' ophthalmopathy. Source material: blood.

CDR3 residues: CASSLRSAPYEQYF. The CDR3 DNA is TGTGCCAGCAGCTTACGGAGCGCGCCCTACGAGCAGTACTTC. The chain carries TRBV13 and TRBJ2-7, with no clear D. CDR1 and CDR2 (germline): PRHDT, FYEKMQ (reference sequence). The V end lost 2 bases, the J end lost 2 bases, and 10 bases lay between the germline ends. This CDR3 comprises 14 residues.